The rows below give T cell receptor beta chains drawn from one sample of a study of blood T cell repertoires in COVID-19. Some clones are missing from TCRdb's copy, which holds only in-frame ones; the method was immunoSEQ multiplex PCR. Among 150,000 to 200,000 clones listed, roughly 85% were seen once. The sequencing sample was made of peripheral blood. The receptors shown here come from a human donor with acute or convalescent COVID-19. The donor label of this sample is uncertain. The CDR3 runs from the conserved cysteine through the conserved F or W. A D gene is named only where the DNA matches it firmly. For some rows the clone size is stated as once, few or many, or as a class when expanded; others skip it.

V gene	D gene	clone size	J gene	CDR3 protein	CDR3 DNA
TRBV5-3	.	.	TRBJ2-3	CARSSDQEIRTDTQYF	TGTGCCAGAAGCTCGGATCAGGAAATACGCACAGATACGCAGTATTTT
TRBV13	TRBD1	many	TRBJ2-2	CASSRDRANTGELFF	TGTGCCAGCAGCAGGGACAGAGCAAACACCGGGGAGCTGTTTTTT
TRBV6-2/TRBV6-3	TRBD1	.	TRBJ1-1	CASSYTTGVTEAFF	TGTGCCAGCAGTTACACGACAGGGGTCACTGAAGCTTTCTTT
TRBV6-5	.	.	TRBJ1-1	CASSYSGRAFF	TGTGCCAGCAGTTACTCGGGGCGAGCTTTCTTT
TRBV2	.	few	TRBJ1-1	CASSEPSNRAKLMNTEAFF	TGTGCCAGCAGTGAACCATCCAACAGGGCAAAACTAATGAACACTGAAGCTTTCTTT
TRBV3-1/TRBV3-2	TRBD1	.	TRBJ1-1	CASSQTRQGARGTEAFF	TGTGCCAGCAGCCAAACTCGACAGGGGGCTAGGGGCACTGAAGCTTTCTTT
TRBV5-1	.	.	TRBJ1-2	CASSLVQGQVDGYTF	TGCGCCAGCAGCTTGGTGCAGGGGCAGGTTGATGGCTACACCTTC
TRBV27	TRBD1	.	TRBJ1-2	CASRTAASGTAYGYTF	TGTGCCAGCCGAACCGCTGCGTCCGGGACAGCCTATGGCTACACCTTC
TRBV19	.	.	TRBJ2-4	CASSIAGQVAKNIQYF	TGTGCCAGTAGTATAGCAGGGCAGGTAGCCAAAAACATTCAGTACTTC
TRBV5-4	.	.	TRBJ2-4	CASSFLQGPLAKNIQYF	TGTGCCAGCAGCTTCCTACAGGGCCCCCTAGCCAAAAACATTCAGTACTTC
TRBV4-1	.	.	TRBJ2-3	CASSQFREDTQYF	TGCGCCAGCAGCCAATTCAGGGAAGATACGCAGTATTTT
TRBV7-6	TRBD1	.	TRBJ2-2	CASRRFQGADTGELFF	TGTGCCAGCAGACGGTTCCAGGGGGCGGACACCGGGGAGCTGTTTTTT
TRBV7-3	TRBD1	.	TRBJ2-1	CASSPTKGASSYNEQFF	TGTGCCAGCAGCCCAACAAAGGGGGCGAGCTCCTACAATGAGCAGTTCTTC
TRBV4-1	.	.	TRBJ1-4	CASSQWFGGYEKLFF	TGCGCCAGCAGCCAATGGTTCGGCGGCTATGAAAAACTGTTTTTT
TRBV6-5	TRBD2	.	TRBJ2-1	CASSYGGGGGYNEQFF	TGTGCCAGCAGTTACGGGGGGGGAGGAGGCTACAATGAGCAGTTCTTC
TRBV4-1	TRBD1	.	TRBJ1-5	CASSQGQGSNQPQHF	TGCGCCAGCAGCCAAGGACAGGGAAGCAATCAGCCCCAGCATTTT
TRBV11-3	TRBD1	.	TRBJ2-7	CASSRQGKGSYEQYF	TGTGCCAGCAGCCGACAGGGTAAAGGGTCCTACGAGCAGTACTTC
TRBV19	.	.	TRBJ1-1	CASSRAGGSFEAFF	TGTGCCAGTAGTCGAGCCGGGGGGTCGTTTGAAGCTTTCTTT
TRBV25-1	.	.	TRBJ1-5	CASSDGQGLNQPQHF	TGTGCCAGCAGTGATGGTCAGGGACTAAATCAGCCCCAGCATTTT
TRBV4-3	.	once	TRBJ1-5	CASSLDINSNQPQHF	TGCGCCAGCAGCCTCGACATTAATAGCAATCAGCCCCAGCATTTT
TRBV6-2/TRBV6-3	.	.	TRBJ2-1	CASSLPREQFF	TGTGCCAGCAGTCTCCCCCGTGAGCAGTTCTTC
TRBV4-1	TRBD1	.	TRBJ1-2	CASSQDRFWDRGRRNDGYTF	TGCGCCAGCAGCCAAGATCGTTTTTGGGACAGGGGTAGGAGGAATGATGGCTACACCTTC
TRBV2	TRBD1	.	TRBJ1-2	CASRETGNYGYTF	TGTGCCAGCAGGGAGACAGGGAACTATGGCTACACCTTC
TRBV27	.	few	TRBJ1-2	CASTDGGYGYTF	TGTGCCAGCACCGACGGGGGGTATGGCTACACCTTC
TRBV3-1/TRBV3-2	TRBD1	.	TRBJ2-1	CASSQGTGTGKNEQFF	TGTGCCAGCAGCCAAGGCACCGGGACAGGCAAGAATGAGCAGTTCTTC